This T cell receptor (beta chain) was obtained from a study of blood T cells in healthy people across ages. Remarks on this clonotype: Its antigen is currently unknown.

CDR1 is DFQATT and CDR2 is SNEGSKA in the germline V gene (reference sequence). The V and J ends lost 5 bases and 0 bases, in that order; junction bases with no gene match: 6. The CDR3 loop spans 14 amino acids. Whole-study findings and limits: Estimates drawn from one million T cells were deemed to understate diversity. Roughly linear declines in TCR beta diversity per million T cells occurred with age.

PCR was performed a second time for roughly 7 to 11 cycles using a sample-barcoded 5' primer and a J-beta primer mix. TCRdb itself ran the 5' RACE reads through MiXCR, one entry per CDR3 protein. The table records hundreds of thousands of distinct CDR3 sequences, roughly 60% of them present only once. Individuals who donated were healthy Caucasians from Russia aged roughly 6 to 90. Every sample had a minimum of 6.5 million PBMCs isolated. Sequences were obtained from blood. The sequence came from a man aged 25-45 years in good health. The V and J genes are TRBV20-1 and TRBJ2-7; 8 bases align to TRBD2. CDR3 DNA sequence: TGCAGTGCTCTCCTGCGGGGGGCCTCCTACGAGCAGTACTTC. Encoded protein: CSALLRGASYEQYF.